The 21 T cell receptor beta chains below come from one sample, sequenced in a study of cytomegalovirus exposure and HLA in healthy donors (dated by TCRdb to about 2017). Library prep was done by the immunoSEQ multiplex PCR assay. A mixture of 60 forward primers for TCR Vbeta segments and 13 reverse primers for TCR Jbeta segments was used in the multiplex PCR. TCRdb limited this immuneACCESS table to in-frame rearrangements with V and J called. A share of clones is missing; checked studies link under half to unresolved V genes, and the rest is unexplained. Here the sample has 150,000 to 200,000 clones; roughly 72% occur a single time. The ten top clones hold approximately 2.1% of the sample. The sequenced sample consisted of PBMCs. These receptors all come from a woman in her 30s in good health and CMV-seropositive.

V gene TRBV9 combines with J gene TRBJ1-1, with no clear D. Trimming shortened V by 1 base and J by 1 base, and 8 bases separated the two germline ends. The length of the CDR3 is 14 residues. Germline V gene lookup returns CDR1 SGDLS and CDR2 YYNGEE. In DNA form, the CDR3 reads TGTGCCAGCAGCGTAACGCCAGGGAACACTGAAGCTTTCTTT. It encodes CASSVTPGNTEAFF.

The J gene is TRBJ2-2, the V gene TRBV28, with 9 bases that match TRBD1. This CDR3 contains 15 residues. J gave up 7 bases and V 5 bases, and 8 bases lay outside the gene matches. CDR1 and CDR2 from the germline V gene are MDHEN and SYDVKM. Written as DNA, the CDR3 is TGTGCCAGCAGTCCCCGACAGGGGGGCAGCGGGGAGCTGTTTTTT. Translated, it gives CASSPRQGGSGELFF.

V is TRBV7-2 and J is TRBJ2-5; 9 positions agree with TRBD2. In germline, CDR1 is SGHTA, CDR2 FQGNSA. This CDR3 has 17 residues. Trimming took 1 base from V and 1 from J; bases not matched to a gene: 7. This CDR3 is CASSLEVLAGSQETQYF. CDR3 coding DNA: TGTGCCAGCAGCTTAGAGGTCCTAGCGGGGAGCCAAGAGACCCAGTACTTC.

The rearrangement uses TRBV7-2 and TRBJ2-1; 8 nucleotides agree with TRBD2. The CDR3 loop spans 14 amino acids. V lost 5 bases to trimming and J lost 6 bases; unmatched junction nucleotides: 6. Germline V gene data show CDR1 as SGHTA and CDR2 as FQGNSA. CDR3 protein: CASSARLAGNEQFF. The CDR3, as DNA: TGTGCCAGCAGCGCCCGTCTAGCGGGCAATGAGCAGTTCTTC.

A word on this clone: This CDR3 is also generated by other DNA sequences in the sample. CDR3 DNA sequence: TGCGCCAGCAGCCGTGGGACAGGGGATGAAAAACTGTTTTTT. This gives the protein CASSRGTGDEKLFF. The genes are TRBV5-1 and TRBJ1-4; 10 nucleotides line up with TRBD1. The CDR3 is 14 amino acids. Per germline, CDR1 SGHRS and CDR2 YFSETQ. J lost 6 bases, V lost 4 bases, and 3 bases had no gene match.

The gene calls are TRBV4-3 and TRBJ2-7; perhaps TRBD1 as D (5 bases). The CDR3 sequence is 15 residues long. The V end lost 0 bases, the J end lost 6 bases, and 15 bases lay between the germline ends. Germline V gene data show CDR1 as LGHNA and CDR2 as YSLEER. The CDR3 sequence: CASSQDSLTQGEQYF. The CDR3 DNA reads TGCGCCAGCAGCCAAGATAGTCTCACCCAGGGCGAGCAGTACTTC.

The chain employs TRBV9 and TRBJ2-1, with 10 nucleotides matching TRBD2. The CDR3 loop spans 14 amino acids. V lost 4 bases and J lost 2; bases outside the gene matches: 0. Germline V gene sequence: CDR1 SGDLS, CDR2 YYNGEE. The CDR3 DNA reads TGTGCCAGCAGCCTAGCGGGGGCCTACAATGAGCAGTTCTTC. Encoded protein: CASSLAGAYNEQFF.

V and J are TRBV7-6 and TRBJ1-1, with TRBD1 as a possible D gene (5 bases). The CDR3 consists of 13 residues. Germline CDR1 SGHVS, CDR2 FNYEAQ. Between the trimmed V and J ends, which lost 5 bases and 8 bases, there was a span of 15 bases. The CDR3 loop is CASSGYRSREAFF. CDR3 bases: TGTGCCAGCAGCGGTTACAGGTCCCGGGAAGCTTTCTTT.

This clone has more than one count but fewer than ten. Other DNA sequences in the same sample also yield this CDR3. This chain links TRBV30 with TRBJ1-6, with TRBD1 matching 9 bases. This CDR3 region has 14 residues. V gave up 0 bases and J gave up 11 bases; unmatched junction bases: 5. Germline-derived CDR1 and CDR2 are GTSNPN and SVGIG (reference sequence). The CDR3 reads CAWSVGQGPTPLHF. The CDR3 bases are TGTGCCTGGAGTGTCGGACAGGGGCCGACACCCCTCCACTTT.

The chain couples TRBV7-8 to TRBJ2-3; D uncertain. The CDR3 covers 12 residues. Germline V lookup: CDR1 SGHVS, CDR2 FQNEAQ. V was trimmed by 2 bases and J by 6 bases, leaving 6 bases between them. CDR3: CASSLREDTQYF. The CDR3 DNA follows: TGTGCCAGCAGCTTACGAGAGGATACGCAGTATTTT.

The V and J genes are TRBV5-4 and TRBJ1-2, with D unclear. This CDR3 is 13 amino acids long. In germline, CDR1 is SGHNT, CDR2 YYREEE (reference sequence). V gave up 0 bases and J gave up 2 bases, with 5 bases separating them. In DNA form, the CDR3 reads TGTGCCAGCAGCTTGGATCCGAACTATGGCTACACCTTC. Amino acids: CASSLDPNYGYTF.

The chain has TRBV5-1 and TRBJ1-1; D call uncertain. The ends were cut back, 6 bases at V and 0 bases at J, with 18 bases in the middle. This CDR3 has 16 residues. CDR1 and CDR2 from the germline V gene are SGHRS and YFSETQ. DNA of the CDR3: TGCGCCAGCACCCAAGCCGGGTTTGGAATGAACACTGAAGCTTTCTTT. It is translated as CASTQAGFGMNTEAFF.

The rearrangement uses TRBV15 and TRBJ2-5, with 7 bases matching TRBD1. The last part of the DNA fits TRBJ2-7 better; the J call may be wrong. The CDR3 extends over 15 amino acids. Germline V gene sequence: CDR1 LNHNV, CDR2 YYDKDF (reference sequence). The DNA of the CDR3 is TGTGCCACCAGTGAACAGGGGCCCAACAGCGACGAGCAGTACTTC. It is translated as CATSEQGPNSDEQYF.

The chain uses TRBV28 and TRBJ2-3; tentatively, D is TRBD2 (5 bases). This CDR3 has 15 residues. The V and J ends lost 5 bases and 4 bases respectively, with 16 bases between them. Per germline, CDR1 MDHEN and CDR2 SYDVKM. The CDR3 loop reads CASSRTPDPADTQYF. The DNA of the CDR3 is TGTGCCAGCAGTAGGACTCCGGATCCCGCAGATACGCAGTATTTT.

This sequence joins TRBV28 and TRBJ1-5; a weak D match, TRBD1 (6 bases). From germline, CDR1 is MDHEN and CDR2 SYDVKM. V shed 6 bases and J shed 1 base, with 16 bases lying between them. This CDR3 comprises 16 residues. CDR3 protein: CASRTGTRGSNQPQHF. Here the CDR3 DNA reads TGTGCCAGCAGAACCGGGACAAGGGGGAGCAATCAGCCCCAGCATTTT.

The chain joins TRBV5-1 to TRBJ2-7; D may correspond to TRBD1 or TRBD2 (6 bases each). This CDR3 region has 15 residues. CDR1 is SGHRS and CDR2 is YFSETQ in the germline V gene. Trimming shortened V by 4 bases and J by 5 bases, and 19 bases separated the two germline ends. Here the CDR3 DNA reads TGCGCCAGCAGCATGGGGGGCATTGGCTTGGACGAGCAGTACTTC. Encoded protein: CASSMGGIGLDEQYF.

This clone was detected a few times. The chain couples TRBV28 to TRBJ1-1; D gene uncertain. The germline V and J ends were trimmed by 2 bases and 1 base, with 2 bases remaining between them. The CDR3 runs to 12 residues. From germline, CDR1 is MDHEN and CDR2 SYDVKM. Here the CDR3 reads CASSLQNTEAFF. Written as DNA, the CDR3 is TGTGCCAGCAGTTTACAGAACACTGAAGCTTTCTTT. Together with reference TRBV28 and TRBJ1-1, the CDR3 gives the full variable domain: DVKVTQSSRYLVKRTGEKVFLECVQDMDHENMFWYRQDPGLGLRLIYFSYDVKMKEKGDIPEGYSVSREKKERFSLILESASTNQTSMYLCASSLQNTEAFFGQGTRLTVV.

V gene TRBV30 combines with J gene TRBJ1-2; the D is unclear. The CDR3 runs 13 residues. CDR1 is GTSNPN and CDR2 is SVGIG in the germline V gene (reference sequence). The V end lost 5 bases, the J end lost 3 bases, and 13 bases lay between the germline ends. The chain's CDR3 is CAWGSVADYGYTF. In DNA form, the CDR3 reads TGTGCCTGGGGTTCCGTAGCCGACTATGGCTACACCTTC.

This chain uses TRBV5-1 with TRBJ1-1, with a tentative D call TRBD1 (5 bases). The V end lost 4 bases, the J end lost 1 base, and 11 bases lay between the germline ends. The CDR3 consists of 14 residues. The germline V gene encodes CDR1 SGHRS and CDR2 YFSETQ. CDR3 sequence: CASSIDRPNTEAFF. The CDR3 DNA sequence: TGCGCCAGCAGCATCGACAGACCGAACACTGAAGCTTTCTTT.

The rearrangement joins TRBV27 to TRBJ2-1; 9 positions agree with TRBD2. Trimming cost V 5 bases and J 3 bases; bases outside gene matches: 8. The CDR3 consists of 16 residues. From germline, CDR1 is MNHEY and CDR2 SMNVEV (reference sequence). The CDR3 DNA follows: TGTGCCAGCAGTCCTCATAGAGCGGGGGGCTACAATGAGCAGTTCTTC. Translating gives CASSPHRAGGYNEQFF.

This chain connects TRBV30 to TRBJ1-6, with TRBD1 matching over 10 bases. Germline CDR1 reads GTSNPN; CDR2 reads SVGIG (reference sequence). V dropped 1 base and J dropped 9; count of bases not matched to a gene: 15. The CDR3 sequence is 18 residues long. The CDR3 region is CAWSALIRDRGKGSPLHF. The CDR3 nucleotides read TGTGCCTGGAGTGCCCTCATCCGGGACAGGGGAAAGGGTTCACCCCTCCACTTT.